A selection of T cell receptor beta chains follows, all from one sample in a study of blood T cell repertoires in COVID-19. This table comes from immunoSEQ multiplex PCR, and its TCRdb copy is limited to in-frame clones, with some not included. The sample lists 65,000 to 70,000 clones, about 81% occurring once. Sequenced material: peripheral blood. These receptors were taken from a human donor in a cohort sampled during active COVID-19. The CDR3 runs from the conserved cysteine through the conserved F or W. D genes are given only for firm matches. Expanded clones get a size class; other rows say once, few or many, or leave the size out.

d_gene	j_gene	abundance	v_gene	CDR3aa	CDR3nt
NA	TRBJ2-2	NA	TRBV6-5	CASRKLANTGELFF	TGTGCCAGCAGGAAACTCGCGAACACCGGGGAGCTGTTTTTT
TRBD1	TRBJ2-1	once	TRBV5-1	CASRSGTGGTTEQFF	TGCGCCAGCAGGTCCGGGACAGGGGGTACCACTGAGCAGTTCTTC
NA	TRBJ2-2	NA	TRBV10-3	CAITSGLNTGELFF	TGTGCCATCACCAGCGGGCTGAACACCGGGGAGCTGTTTTTT
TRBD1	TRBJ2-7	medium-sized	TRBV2	CASSGIGVTGQSSYEQYF	TGTGCCAGCAGTGGGATTGGGGTGACAGGGCAAAGCTCCTACGAGCAGTACTTC
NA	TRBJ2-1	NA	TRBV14	CASSQDNYNEQFF	TGTGCCAGCAGCCAAGATAACTACAATGAGCAGTTCTTC
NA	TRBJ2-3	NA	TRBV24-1	CATSDPPSGDTQYF	TGTGCCACCAGTGATCCCCCGAGCGGAGATACGCAGTATTTT
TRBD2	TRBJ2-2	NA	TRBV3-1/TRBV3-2	CASSQQTSYGTGELFF	TGTGCCAGCAGCCAACAGACTAGCTATGGCACCGGGGAGCTGTTTTTT
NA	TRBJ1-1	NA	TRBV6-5	CASSYSRLNTEAFF	TGTGCCAGCAGTTACTCGAGGCTGAACACTGAAGCTTTCTTT
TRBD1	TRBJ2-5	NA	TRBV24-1	CATSDRPGTGLMTQYF	TGTGCCACCAGTGACCGTCCCGGGACAGGGTTGATGACCCAGTACTTC
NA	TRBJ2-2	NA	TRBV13	CASSLRGTGELFF	TGTGCCAGCAGCTTAAGGGGCACCGGGGAGCTGTTTTTT
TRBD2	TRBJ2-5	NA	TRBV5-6	CASTLGGVETQYF	TGTGCCAGCACCCTCGGGGGGGTCGAGACCCAGTACTTC
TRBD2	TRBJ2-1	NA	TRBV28	CASRGEINEQFF	TGTGCCAGCCGGGGGGAGATCAATGAGCAGTTCTTC
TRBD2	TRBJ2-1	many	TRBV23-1	CASSQGTSGRNMVNEQFF	TGCGCCAGCAGTCAAGGGACTAGCGGGAGGAACATGGTGAATGAGCAGTTCTTC
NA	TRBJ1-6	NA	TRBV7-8	CASSLRGGGDSPLHF	TGTGCCAGCAGCTTGCGAGGGGGAGGGGACTCACCCCTCCACTTT
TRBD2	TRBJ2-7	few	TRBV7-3	CASSLRGGSSYEQYF	TGTGCCAGCAGCTTAAGGGGCGGGAGCTCCTACGAGCAGTACTTC
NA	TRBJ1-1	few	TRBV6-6	CASSFDDNEAFF	TGTGCCAGCAGTTTCGACGACAATGAAGCTTTCTTT
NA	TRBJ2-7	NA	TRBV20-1	CSASAPRLTPAEQYF	TGCAGTGCTAGTGCCCCGAGGCTCACACCGGCCGAGCAGTACTTC
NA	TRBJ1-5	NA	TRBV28	CASSLDPGLHQPQHF	TGTGCCAGCAGTTTGGACCCAGGGTTGCATCAGCCCCAGCATTTT
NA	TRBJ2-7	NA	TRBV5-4	CAFGEASSYEQYF	TGTGCCTTCGGAGAGGCAAGCTCCTACGAGCAGTACTTC
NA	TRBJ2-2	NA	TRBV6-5	CASSYSGADGELFF	TGTGCCAGCAGTTACTCGGGGGCGGACGGGGAGCTGTTTTTT
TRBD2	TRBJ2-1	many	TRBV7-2	CASSLTLLAGESGEQFF	TGTGCCAGCAGCTTAACCCTACTAGCGGGAGAGTCGGGTGAGCAGTTCTTC
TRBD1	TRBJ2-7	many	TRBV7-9	CASSFRQGGSYEQYF	TGTGCCAGCAGCTTTCGACAGGGGGGGTCCTACGAGCAGTACTTC
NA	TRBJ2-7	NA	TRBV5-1	CASNPGSGEQYF	TGCGCCAGCAACCCAGGTAGCGGCGAGCAGTACTTC
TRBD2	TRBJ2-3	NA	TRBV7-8	CASSPYRLAGTLESTDTQYF	TGTGCCAGCAGCCCATATAGACTAGCGGGAACCCTCGAAAGCACAGATACGCAGTATTTT
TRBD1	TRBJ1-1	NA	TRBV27	CASYPRDRGYGTEAFF	TGTGCCAGCTATCCAAGGGACAGGGGATATGGCACTGAAGCTTTCTTT
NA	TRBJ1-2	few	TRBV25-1	CASSGGKFGYGYTF	TGTGCCAGCAGTGGCGGGAAGTTTGGGTATGGCTACACCTTC
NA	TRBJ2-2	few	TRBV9	CASSAGGLNTGELFF	TGTGCCAGCAGCGCAGGGGGGCTGAACACCGGGGAGCTGTTTTTT
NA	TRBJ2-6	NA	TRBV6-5	CASSQGQPGANVLTF	TGTGCCAGCAGTCAGGGACAACCTGGGGCCAACGTCCTGACTTTC
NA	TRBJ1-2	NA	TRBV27	CASSPIGQSPYGYTF	TGTGCCAGCAGTCCCATAGGACAGTCGCCCTATGGCTACACCTTC
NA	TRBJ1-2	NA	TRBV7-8	CASSLVRANYGYTF	TGTGCCAGCAGCTTAGTTAGAGCCAACTATGGCTACACCTTC
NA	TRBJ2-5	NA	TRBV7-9	CASSRERLETQYF	TGTGCCAGCAGCCGAGAGCGTCTAGAGACCCAGTACTTC